This T cell receptor (beta chain) was recovered during a study of blood T cell repertoires in COVID-19. The wider study: Samples taken during acute and convalescent COVID-19 were collected in the United States, Italy and Spain.

This clone was detected only a few times. Adults between roughly 18 and 95 years of age took part from 20 to 25 US areas. In the authors' methods: Estimation of nucleated cell counts relied on the amplification of reference gene primers. Sequenced by immunoSEQ multiplex PCR; TCRdb stores in-frame clones only, minus some. V and J calls plus clone size are reproduced from that table; the DNA served to infer D and trimming. The profile covers some 200,000 clones, with roughly four fifths appearing a single time and roughly 1.3% taken by the ten largest. The sample was PBMCs or T cells enriched from blood (not recorded which). This TCR came from a woman aged 40-49 years with acute COVID-19.

This CDR3 is CASSFGQGETEAFF. The CDR3 coding sequence is TGTGCCAGCAGCTTTGGACAGGGTGAAACTGAAGCTTTCTTT. The V call is TRBV7-6, the J call TRBJ1-1, with TRBD1 matching over 8 bases. The CDR3 spans 14 residues. The germline gives CDR1 SGHVS, CDR2 FNYEAQ. The V and J ends lost 3 bases and 5 bases, in that order; junction bases with no gene match: 5.